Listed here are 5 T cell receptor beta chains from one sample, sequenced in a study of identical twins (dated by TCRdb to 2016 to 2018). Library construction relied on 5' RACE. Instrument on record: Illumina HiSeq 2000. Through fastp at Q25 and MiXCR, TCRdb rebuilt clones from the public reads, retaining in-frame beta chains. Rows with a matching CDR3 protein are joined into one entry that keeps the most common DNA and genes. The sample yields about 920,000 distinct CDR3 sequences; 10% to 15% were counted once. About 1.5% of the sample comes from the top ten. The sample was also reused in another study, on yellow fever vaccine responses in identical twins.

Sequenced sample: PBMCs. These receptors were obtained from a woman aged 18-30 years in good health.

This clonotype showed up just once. The CDR3 DNA follows: TGTGCCAGCAGCCAAGATACTAAGGCGACCCAGTACTTC. Amino acids: CASSQDTKATQYF. V usage is TRBV4-2 and J usage is TRBJ2-5; D is ambiguous. With 0 bases removed from V and 7 bases from J, the gap between germline ends came to 9 bases. The CDR3 contains 13 residues. Germline values: CDR1 LGHNA, CDR2 YNFKEQ.

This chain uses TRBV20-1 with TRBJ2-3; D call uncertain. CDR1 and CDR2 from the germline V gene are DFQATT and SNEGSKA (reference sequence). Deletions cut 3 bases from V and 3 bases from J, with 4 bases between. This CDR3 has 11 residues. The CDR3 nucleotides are TGCAGTGCTAGTCGGACAGATACGCAGTATTTT. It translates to CSASRTDTQYF.

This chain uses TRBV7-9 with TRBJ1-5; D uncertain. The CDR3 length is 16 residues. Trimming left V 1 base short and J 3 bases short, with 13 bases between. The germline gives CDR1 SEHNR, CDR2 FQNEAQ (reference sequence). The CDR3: CASSLERLGYNQPQHF. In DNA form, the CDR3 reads TGTGCCAGCAGCTTAGAAAGGTTAGGCTACAATCAGCCCCAGCATTTT.

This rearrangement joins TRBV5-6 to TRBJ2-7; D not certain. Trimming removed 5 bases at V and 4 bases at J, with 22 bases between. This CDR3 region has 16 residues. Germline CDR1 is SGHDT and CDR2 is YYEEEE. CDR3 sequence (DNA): TGTGCCAGCAGGCTACGACACGGATTGTGGGAATACGAGCAGTACGTC. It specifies CASRLRHGLWEYEQYV.

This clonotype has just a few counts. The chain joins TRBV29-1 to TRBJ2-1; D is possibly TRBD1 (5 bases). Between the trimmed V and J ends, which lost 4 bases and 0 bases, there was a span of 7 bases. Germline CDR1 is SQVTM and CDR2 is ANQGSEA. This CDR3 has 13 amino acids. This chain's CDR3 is CSVAQGSYNEQFF. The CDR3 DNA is TGCAGCGTTGCCCAGGGCTCCTACAATGAGCAGTTCTTC.